What follows is one T cell receptor beta chain and its context. As yet, its antigen is unknown. A multiplex PCR was run with 60 Vbeta primers and 13 Jbeta primers. Authors' methods: There were around 80 million unique TCR beta chains by a later count, and about 11 million of them were shared. TCRdb's table, derived via immunoSEQ multiplex PCR, lists solely in-frame clones and lacks some. V, J and clone size are those of that table, while D and trimming were read from the DNA. The sample data list roughly 53,000 clones. This CDR3 has 14 amino acids. In germline, CDR1 is MNHNS, CDR2 SASEGT. J lost 3 bases, V lost 8 bases, and 4 bases had no gene match. The data were obtained in a study of cytomegalovirus exposure and HLA in healthy donors. Study findings and constraints: There were reportedly fewer N-insertions in an Asian-associated ancestry cluster than the approximately 700-donor mean, in a later analysis. The study labeled fewer than 200 TCR beta chains cytomegalovirus-associated.

This sequence was found in a young man in good health and CMV-seropositive. Sequenced sample: PBMCs. The gene calls are TRBV6-1 and TRBJ2-2; 9 positions agree with TRBD1. The CDR3 DNA is TGTGCCAGCGAGACAGGGGGAGACACCGGGGAGCTGTTTTTT. Encoded protein: CASETGGDTGELFF.